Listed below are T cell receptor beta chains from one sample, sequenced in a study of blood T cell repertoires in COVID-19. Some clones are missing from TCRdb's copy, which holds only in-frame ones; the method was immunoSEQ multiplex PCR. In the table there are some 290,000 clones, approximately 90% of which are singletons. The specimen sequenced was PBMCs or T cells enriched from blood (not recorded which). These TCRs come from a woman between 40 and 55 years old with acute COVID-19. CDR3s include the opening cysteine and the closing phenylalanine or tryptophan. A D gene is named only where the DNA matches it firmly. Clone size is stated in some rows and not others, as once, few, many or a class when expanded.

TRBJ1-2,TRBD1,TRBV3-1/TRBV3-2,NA,CASSQRDRDYGYTF,TGTGCCAGCAGCCAACGGGACAGAGATTATGGCTACACCTTC
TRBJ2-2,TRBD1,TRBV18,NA,CASSPFFGQGINGELFF,TGTGCCAGCTCACCATTCTTCGGACAGGGTATAAACGGGGAGCTGTTTTTT
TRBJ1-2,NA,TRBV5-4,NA,CASSPDPGGARGYTF,TGTGCCAGCAGCCCCGACCCTGGGGGGGCGCGAGGCTACACCTTC
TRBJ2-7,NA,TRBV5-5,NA,CASSPPGLRYEQYF,TGTGCCAGCAGCCCCCCGGGACTCCGCTACGAGCAGTACTTC
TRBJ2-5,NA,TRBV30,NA,CAWSAGVLGETQYF,TGTGCCTGGAGTGCAGGGGTTTTAGGAGAGACCCAGTACTTC
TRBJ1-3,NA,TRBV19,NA,CASASGGLGNTIYF,TGTGCCAGTGCCTCAGGTGGCTTAGGAAACACCATATATTTT
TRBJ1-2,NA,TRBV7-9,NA,CASSLGEGRGANGYTF,TGTGCCAGCAGCTTAGGCGAAGGCAGGGGAGCAAATGGCTACACCTTC
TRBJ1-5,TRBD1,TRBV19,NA,CASSTYGTVHQPQHF,TGTGCCAGTAGTACCTACGGGACAGTACATCAGCCCCAGCATTTT
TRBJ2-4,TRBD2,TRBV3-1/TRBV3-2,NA,CASSPPGTSGPIAKNIQYF,TGTGCCAGCAGCCCACCCGGGACTAGCGGACCCATAGCCAAAAACATTCAGTACTTC
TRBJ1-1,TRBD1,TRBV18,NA,CASSPRDRVTEAFF,TGTGCCAGCTCACCACGGGACAGGGTCACTGAAGCTTTCTTT
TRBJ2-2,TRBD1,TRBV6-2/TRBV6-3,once,CASSATRDRVNTGELFF,TGTGCCAGCAGTGCAACCCGGGACAGGGTGAACACCGGGGAGCTGTTTTTT
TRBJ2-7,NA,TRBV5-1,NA,CASSSRGGRSYEQYF,TGCGCCAGCAGCTCCAGAGGGGGAAGATCCTACGAGCAGTACTTC
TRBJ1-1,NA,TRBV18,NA,CASSPIKTGNTEAFF,TGTGCCAGCTCACCAATAAAAACAGGGAACACTGAAGCTTTCTTT
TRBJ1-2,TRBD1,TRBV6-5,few,CASSPGQGRYTF,TGTGCCAGCAGCCCGGGACAGGGGCGCTACACCTTC
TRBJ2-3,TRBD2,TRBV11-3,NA,CASSLSLAGPGTQYF,TGTGCCAGCAGCTTGTCGCTAGCGGGGCCCGGTACGCAGTATTTT
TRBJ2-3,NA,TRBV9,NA,CASSVDQGRTDTQYF,TGTGCCAGCAGCGTAGACCAGGGCCGCACAGATACGCAGTATTTT
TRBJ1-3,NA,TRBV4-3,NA,CASSQDLRGLGNTIYF,TGCGCCAGCAGCCAAGATCTAAGGGGTTTAGGCAACACCATATATTTT
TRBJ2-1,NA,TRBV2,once,CASALSAGSYNEQFF,TGTGCCAGCGCCCTTAGCGCGGGGTCCTACAATGAGCAGTTCTTC
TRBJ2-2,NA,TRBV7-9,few,CASLPPGKNTGELFF,TGTGCCAGCCTACCCCCCGGGAAAAACACCGGGGAGCTGTTTTTT
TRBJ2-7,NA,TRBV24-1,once,CATSDSWATTYEQYF,TGTGCCACCAGTGATTCGTGGGCGACTACTTACGAGCAGTACTTC
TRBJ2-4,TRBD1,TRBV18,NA,CASSPMTGMNIQYF,TGTGCCAGCTCACCTATGACAGGGATGAACATTCAGTACTTC
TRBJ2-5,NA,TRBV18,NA,CASSPGHLETQYF,TGTGCCAGCTCACCTGGACACCTGGAGACCCAGTACTTC
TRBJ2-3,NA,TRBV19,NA,CASSTGHPDTQYF,TGTGCCAGTAGTACAGGGCACCCAGATACGCAGTATTTT
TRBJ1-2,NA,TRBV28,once,CASNRADYGYTF,TGTGCCAGCAACAGGGCTGACTATGGCTACACCTTC
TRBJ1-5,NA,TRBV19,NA,CASSPAGSTGNQPQHF,TGTGCCAGTAGTCCCGCGGGCAGTACGGGTAATCAGCCCCAGCATTTT
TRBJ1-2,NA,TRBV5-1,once,CASSGGGYGYTF,TGCGCCAGCAGCGGAGGAGGCTATGGCTACACCTTC
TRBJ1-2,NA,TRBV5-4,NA,CASSFLGGANYGYTF,TGTGCCAGCAGCTTCTTGGGAGGCGCTAACTATGGCTACACCTTC
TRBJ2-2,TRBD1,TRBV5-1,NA,CASSLGDRITGELFF,TGCGCCAGCAGCTTGGGGGACAGAATCACCGGGGAGCTGTTTTTT
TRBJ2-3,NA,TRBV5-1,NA,CASSPRGHADTQYF,TGCGCCAGCAGCCCTAGGGGTCATGCAGATACGCAGTATTTT
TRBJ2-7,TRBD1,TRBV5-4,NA,CASSLGRTGVVEQYF,TGTGCCAGCAGCTTGGGCCGGACAGGGGTCGTCGAGCAGTACTTC
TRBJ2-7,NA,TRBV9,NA,CASSKFGSGTYEQYF,TGTGCCAGCAGCAAATTTGGGTCGGGGACCTACGAGCAGTACTTC
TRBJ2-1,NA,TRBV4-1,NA,CASRSWRGGNNEQFF,TGCGCCAGCAGAAGCTGGCGGGGCGGCAACAATGAGCAGTTCTTC
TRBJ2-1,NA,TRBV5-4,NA,CASSPSPTGPYNEQFF,TGTGCCAGCAGCCCGTCCCCGACAGGTCCCTACAATGAGCAGTTCTTC
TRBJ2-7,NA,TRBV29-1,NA,CSVEHGSDEQYF,TGCAGCGTTGAACACGGGAGTGACGAGCAGTACTTC
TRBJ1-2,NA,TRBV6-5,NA,CASSYLRTGYGYTF,TGTGCCAGCAGTTACCTTCGGACGGGGTATGGCTACACCTTC
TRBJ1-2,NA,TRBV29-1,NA,CSVEEGGLIRTF,TGCAGCGTTGAAGAGGGGGGGTTGATTAGGACCTTC